The 24 T cell receptor beta chains listed next were all sequenced from one sample in a study of shared clonotypes between healthy human individuals. The assay was immunoSEQ multiplex PCR, and TCRdb's table has in-frame clones only and misses some. The profile shows 550,000 to 750,000 clones, around 95% of them singletons. Only CD45RO-negative cells positively selected for CCR7 counted as naive CD8 cells, so terminally differentiated effector memory CD45RA+ cells were excluded. Sequenced input: naive CD8+ T cells sorted from blood. These receptors were taken from a woman younger than 45 in good health.

The chain joins TRBV19 to TRBJ2-7; 12 bases fit TRBD1. J gave up 4 bases and V 0 bases, and 4 bases lay outside the gene matches. This CDR3 has 16 residues. Germline CDR1 LNHDA, CDR2 SQIVND (reference sequence). This CDR3 reads CASSIDAGQGAYEQYF. The CDR3 nucleotides are TGTGCCAGTAGTATAGATGCGGGACAGGGGGCGTACGAGCAGTACTTC.

The chain employs TRBV9 and TRBJ2-2; unclear D gene. In germline, CDR1 is SGDLS, CDR2 YYNGEE. V gave up 0 bases and J gave up 0 bases, with 6 bases separating them. The CDR3 is 15 residues long. This CDR3 is CASSVEGSNTGELFF. CDR3 bases: TGTGCCAGCAGCGTAGAGGGCTCGAACACCGGGGAGCTGTTTTTT. Drawing the rest from reference TRBV9 and TRBJ2-2, the complete variable domain is DSGVTQTPKHLITATGQRVTLRCSPRSGDLSVYWYQQSLDQGLQFLIQYYNGEERAKGNILERFSAQQFPDLHSELNLSSLELGDSALYFCASSVEGSNTGELFFGEGSRLTVL.

This clone has a single count. This chain connects TRBV7-9 to TRBJ1-2; D gene uncertain. V lost 4 bases and J lost 4, with 19 bases in between. This CDR3 spans 16 amino acids. In germline, CDR1 is SEHNR, CDR2 FQNEAQ (reference sequence). Here the CDR3 reads CASSSSVLGSSYGYTF. The CDR3 bases are TGTGCCAGCAGCTCCTCTGTGTTGGGGAGTAGCTATGGCTACACCTTC.

V usage is TRBV5-6 and J usage is TRBJ2-7; TRBD1 agrees at 7 bases. This CDR3 comprises 15 residues. V dropped 0 bases and J dropped 5; count of bases not matched to a gene: 8. Germline V lookup: CDR1 SGHDT, CDR2 YYEEEE. CDR3 loop: CASSLGAPGQNEQYF. Here the CDR3 DNA reads TGTGCCAGCAGCTTGGGGGCTCCGGGACAGAACGAGCAGTACTTC.

This sequence joins TRBV27 and TRBJ1-1, with D tentatively TRBD1 (5 bases). The CDR3 has 13 residues. Germline V gene lookup returns CDR1 MNHEY and CDR2 SMNVEV (reference sequence). V lost 4 bases and J 7 bases, leaving 13 bases between the germline ends. The CDR3 DNA reads TGTGCCAGCAGTTATGGGGGAGACAGTGAAGCTTTCTTT. Residues: CASSYGGDSEAFF.

This chain links TRBV9 with TRBJ2-3, with a possible D match to TRBD2 (7 bases). This CDR3 contains 17 residues. Germline V CDR1 and CDR2: SGDLS, YYNGEE. V was trimmed by 5 bases and J by 2 bases, leaving 21 bases between them. CDR3 in amino acids: CASSEPKGGGHTDTQYF. For the CDR3, the DNA is TGTGCCAGCAGTGAACCGAAAGGGGGGGGACACACAGATACGCAGTATTTT. Drawing the rest from reference TRBV9 and TRBJ2-3, the complete variable domain is DSGVTQTPKHLITATGQRVTLRCSPRSGDLSVYWYQQSLDQGLQFLIQYYNGEERAKGNILERFSAQQFPDLHSELNLSSLELGDSALYFCASSEPKGGGHTDTQYFGPGTRLTVL.

This chain joins TRBV9 and TRBJ2-1; 8 positions agree with TRBD2. Trimming removed 6 bases from V and 0 bases from J; junction bases left unmatched: 5. Germline CDR1 is SGDLS and CDR2 is YYNGEE. The CDR3 runs 15 residues. DNA for the CDR3: TGTGCCAGCACCGGAGCGGGAGTCTCCTACAATGAGCAGTTCTTC. This translates into CASTGAGVSYNEQFF.

The V gene is TRBV20-1, the J gene TRBJ2-1; no definite D call. V was shortened by 0 bases and J by 9 bases, with 6 bases between the two germline ends. In germline, CDR1 is DFQATT, CDR2 SNEGSKA (reference sequence). This CDR3 region has 11 residues. In DNA, the CDR3 is TGCAGTGCTAGAGATGGCCGTGAGCAGTTCTTC. Amino acid sequence: CSARDGREQFF.

The CDR3 reads CASSLAAVIDGYTF. The CDR3 DNA reads as TGTGCCAGCAGCTTGGCCGCTGTAATTGATGGCTACACCTTC. The chain recombines TRBV5-8 with TRBJ1-2, with D unresolved. CDR1 is SGHTS, CDR2 YDEGEE, per germline. The CDR3 sequence is 14 residues long. Trimming took off 0 bases at V and 6 bases at J, with 12 bases between the two ends.

This chain uses TRBV7-6 with TRBJ2-7; 7 bases are shared with TRBD2. CDR3 length: 17 amino acids. Germline CDR1 is SGHVS and CDR2 is FNYEAQ. The junction had 21 bases not matched to a gene; V was cut back by 7 bases and J by 6 bases. The CDR3 spells CASTASWGGDIGSEQYF. The CDR3 DNA is TGTGCCAGCACCGCCTCGTGGGGGGGGGATATTGGGAGCGAGCAGTACTTC.

The chain has TRBV29-1 and TRBJ1-2, with 10 bases that match TRBD1. Germline values: CDR1 SQVTM, CDR2 ANQGSEA. This CDR3 has 16 amino acids. V trimming: 6 bases; J trimming: 1 base; junction bases outside the gene matches: 11. The CDR3 sequence is CSVDPGQGPLNYGYTF. CDR3 nucleotides: TGCAGCGTAGATCCGGGACAGGGGCCTCTTAACTATGGCTACACCTTC.

The chain carries TRBV7-2 and TRBJ1-2; 7 bases agree with TRBD1. Germline CDR1 and CDR2: SGHTA and FQGNSA. CDR3 length: 15 residues. Germline trimming cut 1 base from V and 2 bases from J; bases unmatched to any gene: 4. CDR3 sequence reads: CASSLGPRGNYGYTF. The CDR3 DNA reads as TGTGCCAGCAGCTTAGGCCCCAGGGGGAACTATGGCTACACCTTC.

This clone was seen once. The genes are TRBV7-2 and TRBJ2-4; D is unresolved. V gave up 5 bases and J gave up 8 bases, with 10 bases separating them. CDR3 length: 12 amino acids. Per germline, CDR1 SGHTA and CDR2 FQGNSA. For the CDR3, the DNA is TGTGCCAGCAGCGCCGGCGGACACATTCAGTACTTC. It translates to CASSAGGHIQYF.

The chain is built from TRBV7-9 and TRBJ2-1; 9 bases agree with TRBD2. The junction had 5 bases not matched to a gene; V was cut back by 0 bases and J by 8 bases. CDR1 is SEHNR and CDR2 is FQNEAQ in the germline V gene (reference sequence). This CDR3 region has 15 residues. CDR3 sequence (DNA): TGTGCCAGCAGCTTAGCGCAGGGGACTAGCTATGAGCAGTTCTTC. This translates into CASSLAQGTSYEQFF.

This clone was counted a single time. This chain uses TRBV15 with TRBJ2-3; D possibly corresponds to TRBD1 (7 bases). The CDR3 sequence is 14 residues long. Germline CDR1 reads LNHNV; CDR2 reads YYDKDF (reference sequence). V lost 3 bases and J 4 bases, leaving 11 bases between the germline ends. The CDR3 here is CATSSDREADTQYF. The CDR3 DNA is TGTGCCACCAGCAGCGACAGGGAGGCAGATACGCAGTATTTT.

The J gene is TRBJ1-3, the V gene TRBV29-1; D call uncertain. CDR1 is SQVTM and CDR2 is ANQGSEA in the germline V gene. Trimming took 3 bases from V and 2 from J, leaving 11 bases between them. The CDR3 runs to 14 residues. CDR3 residues: CSVEADRPGNTIYF. The CDR3 nucleotides read TGCAGCGTTGAGGCCGATAGGCCTGGAAACACCATATATTTT.

The V call is TRBV2, the J call TRBJ1-3, with a tentative D call TRBD1 (5 bases). The germline V and J ends were trimmed by 1 base and 0 bases, with 7 bases remaining between them. The V gene's germline CDR1 is SNHLY and CDR2 FYNNEI. This CDR3 has 15 amino acids. CDR3 DNA: TGTGCCAGCAGTGAAGGGGGCCTCTCTGGAAACACCATATATTTT. Its translation: CASSEGGLSGNTIYF.

V and J are TRBV2 and TRBJ1-5; 10 positions match TRBD1. Germline CDR1 is SNHLY and CDR2 is FYNNEI. This CDR3 is 15 amino acids long. V gave up 3 bases and J gave up 5 bases; unmatched junction bases: 4. This chain's CDR3 is CASSEGQGTYQPQHF. CDR3 nucleotides: TGTGCCAGCAGTGAGGGACAGGGGACTTATCAGCCCCAGCATTTT.

The rearrangement links TRBV30 to TRBJ2-4, with a possible D match to TRBD2 (5 bases). V lost 4 bases, J lost 1 base, and 8 bases lay in between. The CDR3 has 13 amino acids. Looked up from germline, CDR1 is GTSNPN and CDR2 is SVGIG (reference sequence). In DNA form, the CDR3 reads TGTGCCTGGACAGGCGGGGCCAAAAACATTCAGTACTTC. Amino acid sequence: CAWTGGAKNIQYF.

The V call is TRBV19, the J call TRBJ2-1; TRBD2 is a possible D gene (6 bases). Trimming cost V 10 bases and J 5 bases, with 12 bases left between them. CDR3 length equals 12 residues. Germline V gene sequence: CDR1 LNHDA, CDR2 SQIVND (reference sequence). This chain's CDR3 is CATLGGNNEQFF. CDR3 bases: TGTGCCACACTCGGGGGTAACAATGAGCAGTTCTTC.

The chain links TRBV14 to TRBJ2-1; 13 nucleotides align to TRBD2. The CDR3 runs to 16 residues. Per germline, CDR1 SGHDN and CDR2 FVKESK. V shed 4 bases and J 7 bases; nucleotides not matched to a gene: 7. CDR3 sequence reads: CASSLRTSGSSNEQFF. CDR3 bases: TGTGCCAGCAGCCTGAGGACTAGCGGGAGTTCGAATGAGCAGTTCTTC.

This clone showed up just once. This rearrangement joins TRBV2 to TRBJ2-3, with 14 bases that match TRBD2. The CDR3 is 15 amino acids. Germline V lookup: CDR1 SNHLY, CDR2 FYNNEI. V shed 8 bases and J 4 bases; nucleotides not matched to a gene: 5. CDR3 sequence reads: CASWGLAGVSDTQYF. CDR3 in DNA: TGTGCCAGCTGGGGACTAGCGGGAGTTTCAGATACGCAGTATTTT. The full variable domain, completed using reference TRBV2 and TRBJ2-3, is EPEVTQTPSHQVTQMGQEVILRCVPISNHLYFYWYRQILGQKVEFLVSFYNNEISEKSEIFDDQFSVERPDGSNFTLKIRSTKLEDSAMYFCASWGLAGVSDTQYFGPGTRLTVL.

The chain joins TRBV7-9 to TRBJ2-2; D may be TRBD2 (5 bases). The V end lost 4 bases, the J end lost 7 bases, and 25 bases lay between the germline ends. Germline assignment: CDR1 SEHNR and CDR2 FQNEAQ (reference sequence). This CDR3 has 18 amino acids. The CDR3 DNA reads as TGTGCCAGCAGCTCCGACGCCATCACGCGGGTCCTACTCGGGGAGCTGTTTTTT. Its translation: CASSSDAITRVLLGELFF. Supplemented by reference TRBV7-9 and TRBJ2-2, the full variable domain reads DTGVSQNPRHKITKRGQNVTFRCDPISEHNRLYWYRQTLGQGPEFLTYFQNEAQLEKSRLLSDRFSAERPKGSFSTLEIQRTEQGDSAMYLCASSSDAITRVLLGELFFGEGSRLTVL.

The rearrangement links TRBV6-1 to TRBJ1-4, with 8 bases matching TRBD1. This CDR3 has 14 residues. Unmatched junction bases numbered 6, after V lost 4 bases and J lost 8 bases. Looked up from germline, CDR1 is MNHNS and CDR2 is SASEGT. DNA of the CDR3: TGTGCCAGCAGTGCGACAGGGGCGGGGGAAAAACTGTTTTTT. Translation: CASSATGAGEKLFF.